Listed here is a single TCR beta chain. The entry originates in a study of blood T cell repertoires in COVID-19. Study overall: T cells, B-cell-depleted T cells, or PBMCs supplied cDNA or gDNA.

Original processing methods: Nucleated cell number was recorded as an estimate derived from reference gene primer amplification. The repertoire was sequenced with immunoSEQ multiplex PCR; TCRdb's copy has only in-frame clones and lacks some. The V and J calls and the clone size are those of that table, but D and trimming were determined from the DNA. The repertoire holds some 45,000 clones, roughly 84% seen once, with about 31% in the top ten. The V and J ends lost 7 bases and 3 bases, in that order; junction bases with no gene match: 5. From germline, CDR1 is SEHNR and CDR2 FQNEAQ (reference sequence). CDR3 size: 14 residues.

Sequencing used peripheral blood. The clonotype was recovered from a woman of 80 years or more with acute or convalescent COVID-19. The chain has TRBV7-9 and TRBJ2-3; 9 bases are shared with TRBD1. The CDR3 nucleotides read TGTGCCAGCACCCGGACAGGGGAAACAGATACGCAGTATTTT. It is translated as CASTRTGETDTQYF.